This record concerns one T cell receptor (beta chain) sequence. This record belongs to a study of blood T cell repertoires in COVID-19. For the study at large: T cells, B-cell-depleted T cells, or PBMCs supplied cDNA or gDNA.

Authors' methods: Counts of nucleated cells, estimated from reference gene primer amplification, were obtained. Sequencing was performed with immunoSEQ multiplex PCR; in TCRdb, only in-frame clones are kept and a portion is missing. D and trimming come from the DNA, and the V and J calls and clone size come from that table. Among tens of thousands of clones, more than 85% were seen once, and the ten largest hold 2% to 2.5%. The TCR comes from a man aged 60 to 75 with acute or convalescent COVID-19. The sequencing sample was made of peripheral blood.

CDR3 sequence (DNA): TGTGCCAGCTACCGGGACAATAATAATTCACCCCTCCACTTT. It yields the protein CASYRDNNNSPLHF. The V and J genes are TRBV30 and TRBJ1-6; the D gene is possibly TRBD1 (6 bases). V dropped 8 bases and J dropped 5 bases, with 16 bases sitting between them. CDR3 size: 14 residues. The germline CDR1 and CDR2 sequences are GTSNPN and SVGIG (reference sequence).